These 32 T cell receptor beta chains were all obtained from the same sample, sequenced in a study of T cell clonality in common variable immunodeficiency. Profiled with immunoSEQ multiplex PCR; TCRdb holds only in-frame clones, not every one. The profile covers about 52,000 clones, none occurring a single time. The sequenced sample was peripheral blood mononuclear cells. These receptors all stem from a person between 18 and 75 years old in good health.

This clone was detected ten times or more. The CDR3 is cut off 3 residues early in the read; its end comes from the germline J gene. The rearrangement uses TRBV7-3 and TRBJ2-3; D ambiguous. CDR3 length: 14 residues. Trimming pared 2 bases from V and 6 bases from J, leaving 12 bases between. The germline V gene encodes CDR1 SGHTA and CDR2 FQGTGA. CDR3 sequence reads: CASSLPTVEDTQYF. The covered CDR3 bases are TGTGCCAGCAGCTTACCCACAGTCGAGGATACG.

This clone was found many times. Incomplete CDR3 DNA: TGTGCCAGCTCACCTAACAGGGGAGACCAAGAGACC. Its protein is CASSPNRGDQET. The full-length CDR3 reads as CASSPNRGDQETQYF. V is TRBV18 and J is TRBJ2-5; 7 positions match TRBD1. The read comes to an end 3 residues before the CDR3 does, leaving the germline J gene to fill in the end. Per germline, CDR1 KGHSH and CDR2 LQKENI. With V trimmed by 3 bases and J by 0 bases, 4 bases remained unmatched. This CDR3 region has 15 residues.

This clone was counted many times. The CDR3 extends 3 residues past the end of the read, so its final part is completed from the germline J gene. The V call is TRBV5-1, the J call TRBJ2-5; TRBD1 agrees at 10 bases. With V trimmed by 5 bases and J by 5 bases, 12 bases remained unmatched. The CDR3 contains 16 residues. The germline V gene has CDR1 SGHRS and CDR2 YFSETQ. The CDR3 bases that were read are TGCGCCAGCAGTTTCGGGACAGGGGAGTTATGGGAGACC. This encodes CASSFGTGELWET. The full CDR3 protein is CASSFGTGELWETQYF. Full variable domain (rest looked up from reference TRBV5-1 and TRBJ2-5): KAGVTQTPRYLIKTRGQQVTLSCSPISGHRSVSWYQQTPGQGLQFLFEYFSETQRNKGNFPGRFSGRQFSNSRSEMNVSTLELGDSALYLCASSFGTGELWETQYFGPGTRLLVL.

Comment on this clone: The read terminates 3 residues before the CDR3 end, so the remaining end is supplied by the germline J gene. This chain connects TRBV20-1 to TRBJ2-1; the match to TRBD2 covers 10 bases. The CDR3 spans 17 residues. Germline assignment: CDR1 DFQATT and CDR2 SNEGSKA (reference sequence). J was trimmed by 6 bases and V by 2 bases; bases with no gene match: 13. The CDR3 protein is CSARTPIAGGTSNEQFF. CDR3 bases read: TGCAGTGCTAGAACCCCTATAGCGGGAGGCACGAGCAATGAG.

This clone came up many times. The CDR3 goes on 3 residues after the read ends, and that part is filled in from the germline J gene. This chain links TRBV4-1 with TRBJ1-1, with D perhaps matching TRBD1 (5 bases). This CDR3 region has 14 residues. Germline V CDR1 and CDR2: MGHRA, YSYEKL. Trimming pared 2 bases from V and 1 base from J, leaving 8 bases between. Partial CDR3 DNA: TGCGCCAGCAGCCAACCAGGGAAGAACACTGAA. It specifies CASSQPGKNTE. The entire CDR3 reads CASSQPGKNTEAFF.

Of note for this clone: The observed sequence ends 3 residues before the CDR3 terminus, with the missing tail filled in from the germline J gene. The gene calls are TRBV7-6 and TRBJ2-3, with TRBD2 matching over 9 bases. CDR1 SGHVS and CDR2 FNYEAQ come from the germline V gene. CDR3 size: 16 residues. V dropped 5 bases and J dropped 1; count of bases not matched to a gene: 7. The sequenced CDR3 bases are TGTGCCAGCAGCGTTAGCGGGAGAGGGGGCACAGATACG. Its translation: CASSVSGRGGTDT. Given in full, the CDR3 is CASSVSGRGGTDTQYF. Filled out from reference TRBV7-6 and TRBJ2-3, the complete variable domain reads GAGVSQSPRYKVTKRGQDVALRCDPISGHVSLYWYRQALGQGPEFLTYFNYEAQQDKSGLPNDRFSAERPEGSISTLTIQRTEQRDSAMYRCASSVSGRGGTDTQYFGPGTRLTVL.

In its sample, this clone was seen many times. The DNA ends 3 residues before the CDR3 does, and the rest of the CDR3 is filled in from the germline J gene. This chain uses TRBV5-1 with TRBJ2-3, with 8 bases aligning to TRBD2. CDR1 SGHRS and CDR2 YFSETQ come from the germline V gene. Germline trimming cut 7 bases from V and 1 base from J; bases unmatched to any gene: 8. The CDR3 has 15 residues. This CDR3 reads CASPPRREGTDTQYF. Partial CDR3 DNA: TGCGCCAGCCCTCCTCGGCGGGAGGGCACAGATACG.

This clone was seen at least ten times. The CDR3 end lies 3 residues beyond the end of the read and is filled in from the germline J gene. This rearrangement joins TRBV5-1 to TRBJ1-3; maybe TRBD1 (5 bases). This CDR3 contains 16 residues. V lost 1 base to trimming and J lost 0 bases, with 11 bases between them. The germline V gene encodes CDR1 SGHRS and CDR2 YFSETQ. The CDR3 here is CASSLHQGLSGNTIYF. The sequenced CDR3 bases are TGCGCCAGCAGCTTGCATCAGGGCCTCTCTGGAAACACC.

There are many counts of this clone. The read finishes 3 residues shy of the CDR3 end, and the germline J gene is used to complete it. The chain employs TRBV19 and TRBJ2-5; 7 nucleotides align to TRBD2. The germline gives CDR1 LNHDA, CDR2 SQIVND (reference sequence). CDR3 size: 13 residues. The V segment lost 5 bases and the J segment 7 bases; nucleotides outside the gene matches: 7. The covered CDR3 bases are TGTGCCAGTAGTGGGGGGGAAGCGGGGACC. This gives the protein CASSGGEAGT. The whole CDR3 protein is CASSGGEAGTQYF.

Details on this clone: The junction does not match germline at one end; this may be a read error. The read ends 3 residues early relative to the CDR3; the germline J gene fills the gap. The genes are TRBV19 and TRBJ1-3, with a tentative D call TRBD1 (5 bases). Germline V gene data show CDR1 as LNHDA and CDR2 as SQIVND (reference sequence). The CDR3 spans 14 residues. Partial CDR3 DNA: TGTGCCAGTTGGGAGCAGGGTGCTGGAAACGCC. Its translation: CASWEQGAGNA. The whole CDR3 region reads CASWEQGAGNAIYF.

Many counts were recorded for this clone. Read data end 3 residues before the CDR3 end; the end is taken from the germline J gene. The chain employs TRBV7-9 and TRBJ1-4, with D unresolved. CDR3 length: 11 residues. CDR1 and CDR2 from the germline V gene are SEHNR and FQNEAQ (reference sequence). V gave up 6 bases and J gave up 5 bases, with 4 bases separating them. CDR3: CASSLNEKLFF. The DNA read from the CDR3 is TGTGCCAGCAGTCTAAATGAAAAA.

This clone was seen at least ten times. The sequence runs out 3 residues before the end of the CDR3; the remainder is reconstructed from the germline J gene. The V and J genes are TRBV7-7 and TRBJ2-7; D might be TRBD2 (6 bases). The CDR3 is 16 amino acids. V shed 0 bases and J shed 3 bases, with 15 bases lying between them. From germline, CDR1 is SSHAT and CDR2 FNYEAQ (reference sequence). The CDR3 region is CASSLAAGTSIYEQYF. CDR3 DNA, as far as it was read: TGTGCCAGCAGCTTAGCGGCCGGGACTTCGATCTACGAG.

CDR3 residues: CASSPPGQSNEQFF. The covered CDR3 bases are TGTGCCAGCTCACCACCCGGACAGAGCAATGAG. V gene TRBV18 combines with J gene TRBJ2-1; D might be TRBD1 (6 bases). The CDR3 goes on 3 residues after the read ends, and that part is filled in from the germline J gene. The CDR3 consists of 14 residues. Looked up from germline, CDR1 is KGHSH and CDR2 is LQKENI. V was cut by 0 bases and J by 6 bases, with 9 bases left in between.

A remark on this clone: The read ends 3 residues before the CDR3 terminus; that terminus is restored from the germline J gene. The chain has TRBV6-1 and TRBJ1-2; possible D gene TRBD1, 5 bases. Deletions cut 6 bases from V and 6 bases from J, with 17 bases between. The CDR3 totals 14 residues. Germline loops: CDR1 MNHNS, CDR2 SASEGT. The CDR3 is CASSERTSDHGYTF. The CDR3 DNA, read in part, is TGTGCCAGCAGCGAAAGGACAAGTGACCATGGC.

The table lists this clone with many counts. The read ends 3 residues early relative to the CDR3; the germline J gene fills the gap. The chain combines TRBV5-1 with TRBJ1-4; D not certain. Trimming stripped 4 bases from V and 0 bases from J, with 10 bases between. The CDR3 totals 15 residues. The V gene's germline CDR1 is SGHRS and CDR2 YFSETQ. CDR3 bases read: TGCGCCAGCAGCCCGACAAGAGCAACTAATGAAAAA. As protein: CASSPTRATNEK. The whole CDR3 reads CASSPTRATNEKLFF.

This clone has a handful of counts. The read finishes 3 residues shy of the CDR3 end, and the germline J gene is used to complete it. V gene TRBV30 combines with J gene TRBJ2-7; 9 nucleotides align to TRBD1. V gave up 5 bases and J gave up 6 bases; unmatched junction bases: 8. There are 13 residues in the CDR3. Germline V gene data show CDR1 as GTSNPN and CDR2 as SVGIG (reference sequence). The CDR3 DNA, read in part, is TGTGCCTGGGGGAAGACAGGGGGAAGCGAG. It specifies CAWGKTGGSE. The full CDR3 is CAWGKTGGSEQYF.

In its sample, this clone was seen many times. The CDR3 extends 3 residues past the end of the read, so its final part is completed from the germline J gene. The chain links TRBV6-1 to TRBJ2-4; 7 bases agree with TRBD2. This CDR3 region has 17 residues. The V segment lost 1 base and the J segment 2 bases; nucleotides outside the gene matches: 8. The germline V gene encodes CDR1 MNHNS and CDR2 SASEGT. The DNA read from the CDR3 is TGTGCCAGCAGTGAAGTCGGGGGAGGGACTTCCAAAAACATT. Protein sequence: CASSEVGGGTSKNI. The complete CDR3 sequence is CASSEVGGGTSKNIQYF.

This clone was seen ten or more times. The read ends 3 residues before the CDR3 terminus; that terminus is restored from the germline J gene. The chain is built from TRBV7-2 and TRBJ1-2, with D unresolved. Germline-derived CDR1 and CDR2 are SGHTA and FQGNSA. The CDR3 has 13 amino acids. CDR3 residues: CASSLGQARSYTF. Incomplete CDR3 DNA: TGTGCCAGCAGCTTAGGGCAGGCCCGGAGC.

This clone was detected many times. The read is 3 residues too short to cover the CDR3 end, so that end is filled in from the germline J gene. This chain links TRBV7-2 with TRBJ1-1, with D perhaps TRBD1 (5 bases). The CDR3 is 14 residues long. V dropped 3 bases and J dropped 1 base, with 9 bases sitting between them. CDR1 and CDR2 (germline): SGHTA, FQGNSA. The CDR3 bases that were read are TGTGCCAGCAGCTTCGGTCAGGGGAACACTGAA. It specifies CASSFGQGNTE. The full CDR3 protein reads CASSFGQGNTEAFF.

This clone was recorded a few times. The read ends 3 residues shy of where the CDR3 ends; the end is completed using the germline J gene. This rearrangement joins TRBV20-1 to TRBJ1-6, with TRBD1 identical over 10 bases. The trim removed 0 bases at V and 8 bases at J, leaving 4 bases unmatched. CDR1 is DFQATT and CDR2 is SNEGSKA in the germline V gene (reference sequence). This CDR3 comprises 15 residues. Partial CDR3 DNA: TGCAGTGCTAGAGATCGACAGGGGGCTTATTCACCC. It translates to CSARDRQGAYSP. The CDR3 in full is CSARDRQGAYSPLHF.

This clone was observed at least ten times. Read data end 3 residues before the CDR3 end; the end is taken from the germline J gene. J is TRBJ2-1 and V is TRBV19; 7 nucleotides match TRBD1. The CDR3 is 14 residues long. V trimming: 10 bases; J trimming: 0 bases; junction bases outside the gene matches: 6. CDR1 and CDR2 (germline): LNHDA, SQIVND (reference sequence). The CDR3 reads CATNRGSSYNEQFF. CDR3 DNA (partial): TGTGCCACCAACAGGGGTAGCTCCTACAATGAG.

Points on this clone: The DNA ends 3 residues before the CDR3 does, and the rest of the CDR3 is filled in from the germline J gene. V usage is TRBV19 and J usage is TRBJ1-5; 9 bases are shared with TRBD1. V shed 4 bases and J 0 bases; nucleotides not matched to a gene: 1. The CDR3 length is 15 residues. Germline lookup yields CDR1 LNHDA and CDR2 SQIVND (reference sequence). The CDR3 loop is CASSRTGDSNQPQHF. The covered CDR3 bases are TGTGCCAGTAGTAGGACAGGGGATAGCAATCAGCCC.

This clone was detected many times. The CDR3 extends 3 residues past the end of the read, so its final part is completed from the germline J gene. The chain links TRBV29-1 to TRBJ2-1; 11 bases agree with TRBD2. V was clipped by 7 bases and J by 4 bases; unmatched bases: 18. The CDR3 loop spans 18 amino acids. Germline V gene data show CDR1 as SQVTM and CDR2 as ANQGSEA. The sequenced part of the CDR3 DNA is TGCAGCGCCGTAGGGATAGCGGGGGGGTTTTCCCGTTACAATGAG. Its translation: CSAVGIAGGFSRYNE. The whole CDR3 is CSAVGIAGGFSRYNEQFF.

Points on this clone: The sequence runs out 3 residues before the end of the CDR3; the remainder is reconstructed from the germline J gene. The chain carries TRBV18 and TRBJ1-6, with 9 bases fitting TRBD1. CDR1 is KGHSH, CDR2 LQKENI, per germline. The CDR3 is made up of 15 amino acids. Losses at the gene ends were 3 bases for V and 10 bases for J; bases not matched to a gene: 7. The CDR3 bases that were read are TGTGCCAGCTCACCGGGGACAGGGATAAGGTCACCC. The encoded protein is CASSPGTGIRSP. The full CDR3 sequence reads CASSPGTGIRSPLHF.

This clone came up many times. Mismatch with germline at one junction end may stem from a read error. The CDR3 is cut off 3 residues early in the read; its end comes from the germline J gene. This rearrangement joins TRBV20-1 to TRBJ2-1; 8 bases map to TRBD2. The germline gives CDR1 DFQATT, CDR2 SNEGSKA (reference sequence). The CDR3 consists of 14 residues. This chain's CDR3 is CSARAGVVRNEQFF. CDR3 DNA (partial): TGCAGTGCAAGAGCGGGGGTCGTACGCAATGAG.

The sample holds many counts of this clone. The CDR3 protein is CASSLEGRGFYGYTF. The sequenced CDR3 bases are TGTGCCAGCAGCTTAGAAGGGAGGGGTTTCTATGGC. The rearrangement uses TRBV7-6 and TRBJ1-2, with D possibly being TRBD1 (5 bases). Sequencing ends 3 residues short of the CDR3 end; the germline J gene provides the rest. CDR1 is SGHVS and CDR2 is FNYEAQ in the germline V gene. This CDR3 is built from 15 residues. Between the trimmed V and J ends, which lost 1 base and 4 bases, there was a span of 13 bases.

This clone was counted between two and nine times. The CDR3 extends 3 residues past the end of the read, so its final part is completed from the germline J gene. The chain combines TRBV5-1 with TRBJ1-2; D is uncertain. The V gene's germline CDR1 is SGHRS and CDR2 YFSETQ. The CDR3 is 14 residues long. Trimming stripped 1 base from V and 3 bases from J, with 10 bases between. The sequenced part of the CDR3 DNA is TGCGCCAGCAGCTTGACTGTGGCGGACTATGGC. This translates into CASSLTVADYG. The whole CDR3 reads CASSLTVADYGYTF.

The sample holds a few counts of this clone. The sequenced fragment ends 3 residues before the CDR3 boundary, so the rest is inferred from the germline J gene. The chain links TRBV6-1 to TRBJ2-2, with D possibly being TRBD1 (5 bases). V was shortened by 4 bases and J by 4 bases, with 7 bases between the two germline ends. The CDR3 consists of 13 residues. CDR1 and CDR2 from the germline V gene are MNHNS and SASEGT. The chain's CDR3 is CASSAGITGELFF. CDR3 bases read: TGTGCCAGCAGTGCAGGGATCACCGGGGAG.

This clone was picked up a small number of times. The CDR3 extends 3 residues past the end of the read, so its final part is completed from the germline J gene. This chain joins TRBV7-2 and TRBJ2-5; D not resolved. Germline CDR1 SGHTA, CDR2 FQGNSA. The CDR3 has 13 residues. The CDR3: CASSLFDTDTQYF. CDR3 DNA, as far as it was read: TGTGCCAGCAGCTTGTTCGACACAGATACC.

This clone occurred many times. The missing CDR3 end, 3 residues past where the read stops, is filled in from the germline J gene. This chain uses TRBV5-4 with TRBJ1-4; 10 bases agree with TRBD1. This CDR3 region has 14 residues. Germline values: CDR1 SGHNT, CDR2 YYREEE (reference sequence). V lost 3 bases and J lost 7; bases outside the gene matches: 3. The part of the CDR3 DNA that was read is TGTGCCAGCAGCTGGGACAGGGGTGGTGAAAAA. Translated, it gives CASSWDRGGEK. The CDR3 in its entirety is CASSWDRGGEKLFF.

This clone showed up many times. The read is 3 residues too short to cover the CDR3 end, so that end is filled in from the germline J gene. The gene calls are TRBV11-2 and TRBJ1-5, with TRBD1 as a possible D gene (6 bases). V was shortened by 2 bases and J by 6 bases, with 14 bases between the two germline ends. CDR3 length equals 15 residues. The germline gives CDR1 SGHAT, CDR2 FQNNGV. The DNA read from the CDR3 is TGTGCCAGCAGCTTATCCCAGGGGATCGGTCAGCCC. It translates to CASSLSQGIGQP. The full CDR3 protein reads CASSLSQGIGQPQHF.

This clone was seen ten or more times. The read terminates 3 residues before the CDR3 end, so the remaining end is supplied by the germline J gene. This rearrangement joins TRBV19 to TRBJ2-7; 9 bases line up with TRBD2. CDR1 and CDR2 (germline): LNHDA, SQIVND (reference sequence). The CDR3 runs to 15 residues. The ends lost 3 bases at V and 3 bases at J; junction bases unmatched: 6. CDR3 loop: CASSMFSGSHYEQYF. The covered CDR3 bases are TGTGCCAGTAGTATGTTTAGCGGGAGTCACTACGAG.